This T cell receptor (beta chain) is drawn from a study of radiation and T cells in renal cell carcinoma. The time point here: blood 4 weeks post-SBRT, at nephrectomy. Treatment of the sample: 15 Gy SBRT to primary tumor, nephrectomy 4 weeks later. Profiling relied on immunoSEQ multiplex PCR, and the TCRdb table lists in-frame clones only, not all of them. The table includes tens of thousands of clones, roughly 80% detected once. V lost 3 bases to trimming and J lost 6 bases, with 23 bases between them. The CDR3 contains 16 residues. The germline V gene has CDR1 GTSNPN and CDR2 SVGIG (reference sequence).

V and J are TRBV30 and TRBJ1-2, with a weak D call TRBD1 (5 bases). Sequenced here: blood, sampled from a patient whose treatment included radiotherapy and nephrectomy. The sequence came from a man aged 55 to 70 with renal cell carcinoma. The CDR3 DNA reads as TGTGCCTGGAGCTCTGCGGGTTTGGCGGGGGTTGATGGCTACACCTTC. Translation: CAWSSAGLAGVDGYTF. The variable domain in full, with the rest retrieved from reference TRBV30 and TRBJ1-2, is SQTIHQWPATLVQPVGSPLSLECTVEGTSNPNLYWYRQAAGRGLQLLFYSVGIGQISSEVPQNLSASRPQDRQFILSSKKLLLSDSGFYLCAWSSAGLAGVDGYTFGSGTRLTVV.